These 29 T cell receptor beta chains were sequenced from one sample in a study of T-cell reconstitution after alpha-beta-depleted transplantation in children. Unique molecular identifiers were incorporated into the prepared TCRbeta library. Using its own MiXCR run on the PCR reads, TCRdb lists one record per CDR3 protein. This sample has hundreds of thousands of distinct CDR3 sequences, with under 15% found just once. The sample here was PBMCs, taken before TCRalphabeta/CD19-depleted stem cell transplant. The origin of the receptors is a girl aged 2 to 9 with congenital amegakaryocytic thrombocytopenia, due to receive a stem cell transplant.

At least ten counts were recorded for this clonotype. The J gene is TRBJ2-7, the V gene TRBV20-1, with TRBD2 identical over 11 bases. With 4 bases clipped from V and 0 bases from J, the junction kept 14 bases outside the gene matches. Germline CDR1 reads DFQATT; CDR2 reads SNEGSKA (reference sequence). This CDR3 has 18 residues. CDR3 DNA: TGCAGTGCTACCTTCTATTCTCGACTAGCGGGGAGCTCCTACGAGCAGTACTTC. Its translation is CSATFYSRLAGSSYEQYF.

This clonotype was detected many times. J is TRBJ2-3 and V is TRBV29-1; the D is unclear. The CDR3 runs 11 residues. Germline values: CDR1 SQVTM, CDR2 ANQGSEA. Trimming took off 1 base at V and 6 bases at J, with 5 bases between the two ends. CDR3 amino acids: CSVEATDTQYF. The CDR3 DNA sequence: TGCAGCGTTGAAGCTACGGATACGCAGTATTTT.

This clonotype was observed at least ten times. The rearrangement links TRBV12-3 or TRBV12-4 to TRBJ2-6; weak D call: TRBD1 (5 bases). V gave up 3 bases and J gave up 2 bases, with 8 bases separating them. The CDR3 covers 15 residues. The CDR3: CASSFSGTGANVLTF. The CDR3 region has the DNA TGTGCCAGCAGTTTTTCAGGGACTGGGGCCAACGTCCTGACTTTC.

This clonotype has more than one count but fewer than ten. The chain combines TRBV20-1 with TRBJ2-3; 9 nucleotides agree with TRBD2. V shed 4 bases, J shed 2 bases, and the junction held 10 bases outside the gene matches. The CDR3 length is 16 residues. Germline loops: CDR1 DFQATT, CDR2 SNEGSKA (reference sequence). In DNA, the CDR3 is TGCAGTGCTACCTACGTAGCGGGAGTGCTCACAGATACGCAGTATTTT. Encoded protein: CSATYVAGVLTDTQYF.

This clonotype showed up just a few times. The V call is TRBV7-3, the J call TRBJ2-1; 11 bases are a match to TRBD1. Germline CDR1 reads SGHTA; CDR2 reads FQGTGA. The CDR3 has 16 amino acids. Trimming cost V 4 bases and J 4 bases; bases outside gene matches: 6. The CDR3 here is CASSWTGTGGYNEQFF. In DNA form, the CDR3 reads TGTGCCAGCAGCTGGACCGGGACAGGGGGTTACAATGAGCAGTTCTTC. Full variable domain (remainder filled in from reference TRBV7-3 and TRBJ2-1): GAGVSQTPSNKVTEKGKYVELRCDPISGHTALYWYRQSLGQGPEFLIYFQGTGAADDSGLPNDRFFAVRPEGSVSTLKIQRTERGDSAVYLCASSWTGTGGYNEQFFGPGTRLTVL.

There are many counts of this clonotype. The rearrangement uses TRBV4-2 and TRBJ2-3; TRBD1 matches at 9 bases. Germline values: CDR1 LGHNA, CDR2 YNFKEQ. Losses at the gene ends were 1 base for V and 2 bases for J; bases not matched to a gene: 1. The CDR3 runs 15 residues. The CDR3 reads CASSQGDRDTDTQYF. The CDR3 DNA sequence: TGTGCCAGCAGCCAAGGGGACAGGGACACAGATACGCAGTATTTT.

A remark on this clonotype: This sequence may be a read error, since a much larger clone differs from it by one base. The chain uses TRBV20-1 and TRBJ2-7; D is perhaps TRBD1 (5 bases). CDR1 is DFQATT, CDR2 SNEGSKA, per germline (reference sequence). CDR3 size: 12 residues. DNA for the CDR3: TGCAGTGTGACAGCCGTCTCCTACGAGCAGCACTTC. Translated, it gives CSVTAVSYEQHF.

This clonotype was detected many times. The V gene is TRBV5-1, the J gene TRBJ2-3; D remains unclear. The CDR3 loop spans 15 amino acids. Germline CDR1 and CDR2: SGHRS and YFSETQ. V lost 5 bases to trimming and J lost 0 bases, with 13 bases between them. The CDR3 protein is CASRNEPSSTDTQYF. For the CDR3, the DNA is TGCGCCAGCAGAAACGAGCCGTCAAGCACAGATACGCAGTATTTT.

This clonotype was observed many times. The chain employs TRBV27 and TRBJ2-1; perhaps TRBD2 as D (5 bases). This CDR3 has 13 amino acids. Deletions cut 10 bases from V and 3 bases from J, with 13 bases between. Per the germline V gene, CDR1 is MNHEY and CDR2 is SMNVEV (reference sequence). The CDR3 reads CATNGRDYNEQFF. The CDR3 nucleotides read TGTGCCACAAACGGACGGGACTACAATGAGCAGTTCTTC.

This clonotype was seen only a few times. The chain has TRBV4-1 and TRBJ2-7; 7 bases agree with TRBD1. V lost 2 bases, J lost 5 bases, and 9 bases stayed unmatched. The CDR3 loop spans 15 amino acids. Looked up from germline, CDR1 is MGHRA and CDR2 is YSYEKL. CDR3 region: CASSQSTGELHEQYF. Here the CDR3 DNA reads TGCGCCAGCAGCCAATCAACAGGGGAACTCCACGAGCAGTACTTC.

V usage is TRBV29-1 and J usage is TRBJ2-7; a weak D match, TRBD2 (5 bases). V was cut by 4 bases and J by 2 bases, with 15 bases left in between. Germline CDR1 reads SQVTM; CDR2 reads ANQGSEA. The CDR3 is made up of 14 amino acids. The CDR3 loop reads CSVAFRGSAYEQYF. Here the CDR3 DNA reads TGCAGCGTTGCCTTCAGAGGGAGTGCCTACGAGCAGTACTTC.

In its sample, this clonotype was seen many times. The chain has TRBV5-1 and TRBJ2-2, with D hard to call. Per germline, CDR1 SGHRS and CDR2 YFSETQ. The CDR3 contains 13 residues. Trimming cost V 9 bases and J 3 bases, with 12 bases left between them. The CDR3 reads CATRKTHTGELFF. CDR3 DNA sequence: TGCGCCACCCGAAAGACCCACACCGGGGAGCTGTTTTTT.

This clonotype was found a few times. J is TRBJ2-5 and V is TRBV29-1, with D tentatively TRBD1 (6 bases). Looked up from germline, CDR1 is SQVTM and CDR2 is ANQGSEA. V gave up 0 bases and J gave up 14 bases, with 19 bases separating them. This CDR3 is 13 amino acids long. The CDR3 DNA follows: TGCAGCGTTGAAGACAGGGGTGTACGGAGAAGCTACTTC. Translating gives CSVEDRGVRRSYF.

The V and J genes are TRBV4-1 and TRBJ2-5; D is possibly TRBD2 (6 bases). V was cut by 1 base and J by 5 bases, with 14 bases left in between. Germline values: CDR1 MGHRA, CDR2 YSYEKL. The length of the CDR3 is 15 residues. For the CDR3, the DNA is TGCGCCAGCAGCCAAGTAATACTAGCCGAGGAGACCCAGTACTTC. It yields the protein CASSQVILAEETQYF.

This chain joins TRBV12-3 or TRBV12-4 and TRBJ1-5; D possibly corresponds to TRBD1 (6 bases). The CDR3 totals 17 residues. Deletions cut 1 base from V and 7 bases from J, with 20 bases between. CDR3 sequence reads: CASSLGGGPSVGQPQHF. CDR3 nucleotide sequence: TGTGCCAGCAGTTTAGGGGGGGGGCCCTCGGTCGGACAGCCCCAGCATTTT.

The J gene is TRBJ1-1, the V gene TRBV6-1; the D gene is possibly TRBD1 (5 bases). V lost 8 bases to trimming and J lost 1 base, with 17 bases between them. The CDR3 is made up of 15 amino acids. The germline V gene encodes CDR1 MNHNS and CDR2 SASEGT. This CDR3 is CASSRSAGRNTEAFF. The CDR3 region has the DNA TGTGCCAGCTCCCGGTCGGCAGGGCGGAACACTGAAGCTTTCTTT.

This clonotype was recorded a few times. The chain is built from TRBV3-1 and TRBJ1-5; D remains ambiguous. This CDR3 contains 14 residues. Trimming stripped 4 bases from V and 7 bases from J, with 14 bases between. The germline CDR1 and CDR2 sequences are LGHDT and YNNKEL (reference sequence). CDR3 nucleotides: TGTGCCAGCAGCCTCGGTCCGTCTGACCAGCCCCAGCATTTT. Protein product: CASSLGPSDQPQHF.

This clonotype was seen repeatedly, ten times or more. CDR3 sequence (DNA): TGTGCCAGCAGCTTAATCCTCTCGGAGACCCAGTACTTC. As protein: CASSLILSETQYF. This sequence joins TRBV7-8 and TRBJ2-5; D gene uncertain. The CDR3 has 13 residues. Germline V gene lookup returns CDR1 SGHVS and CDR2 FQNEAQ. Trimming pared 2 bases from V and 5 bases from J, leaving 9 bases between.

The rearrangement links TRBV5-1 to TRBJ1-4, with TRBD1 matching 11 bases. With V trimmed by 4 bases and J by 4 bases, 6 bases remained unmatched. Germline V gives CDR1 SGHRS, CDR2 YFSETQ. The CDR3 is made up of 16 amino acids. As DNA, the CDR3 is TGCGCCAGCAGCATGCCCGGGACAGGGGGTAATGAAAAACTGTTTTTT. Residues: CASSMPGTGGNEKLFF. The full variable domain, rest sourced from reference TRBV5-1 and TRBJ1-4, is KAGVTQTPRYLIKTRGQQVTLSCSPISGHRSVSWYQQTPGQGLQFLFEYFSETQRNKGNFPGRFSGRQFSNSRSEMNVSTLELGDSALYLCASSMPGTGGNEKLFFGSGTQLSVL.

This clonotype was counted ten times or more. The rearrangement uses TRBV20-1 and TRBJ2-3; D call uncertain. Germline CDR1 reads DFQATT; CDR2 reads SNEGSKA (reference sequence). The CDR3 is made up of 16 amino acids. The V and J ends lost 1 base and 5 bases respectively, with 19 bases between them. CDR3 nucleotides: TGCAGTGCTAGAGCCAATCCGCGGAGACTTCAAGATACGCAGTATTTT. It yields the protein CSARANPRRLQDTQYF.

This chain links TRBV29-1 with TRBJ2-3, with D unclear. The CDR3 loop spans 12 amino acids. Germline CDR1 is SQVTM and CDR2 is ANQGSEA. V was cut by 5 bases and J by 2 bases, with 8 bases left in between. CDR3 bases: TGCAGCGTTCGGCAGGCCACAGATACGCAGTATTTT. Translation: CSVRQATDTQYF.

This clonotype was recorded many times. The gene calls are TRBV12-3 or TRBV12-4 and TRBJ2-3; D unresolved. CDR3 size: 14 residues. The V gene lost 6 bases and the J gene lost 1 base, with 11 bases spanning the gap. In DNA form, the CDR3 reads TGTGCCAGCAGCACCTCTATAGGCACAGATACGCAGTATTTT. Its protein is CASSTSIGTDTQYF.

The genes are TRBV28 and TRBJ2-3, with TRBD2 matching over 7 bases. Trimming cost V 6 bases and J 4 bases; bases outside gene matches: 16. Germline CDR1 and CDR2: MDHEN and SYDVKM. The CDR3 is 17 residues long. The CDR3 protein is CASSYSLEAGVPDTQYF. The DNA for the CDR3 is TGTGCCAGCAGCTATTCCCTAGAGGCGGGAGTGCCAGATACGCAGTATTTT.

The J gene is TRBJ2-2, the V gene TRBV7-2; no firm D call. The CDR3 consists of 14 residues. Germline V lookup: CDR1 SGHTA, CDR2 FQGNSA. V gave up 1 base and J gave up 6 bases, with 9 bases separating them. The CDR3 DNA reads TGTGCCAGCAGCTTAGTCGCATTCTCCGGGGAGCTGTTTTTT. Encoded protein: CASSLVAFSGELFF.

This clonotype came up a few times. The CDR3 coding sequence is TGTGCCAGCAGCCAAACCCGGGTCACTGAAGCTTTCTTT. Translating it yields CASSQTRVTEAFF. The chain uses TRBV4-2 and TRBJ1-1; D is unclear. CDR3 length: 13 amino acids. Germline CDR1 is LGHNA and CDR2 is YNFKEQ. The germline V and J ends were trimmed by 2 bases and 4 bases, with 8 bases remaining between them.

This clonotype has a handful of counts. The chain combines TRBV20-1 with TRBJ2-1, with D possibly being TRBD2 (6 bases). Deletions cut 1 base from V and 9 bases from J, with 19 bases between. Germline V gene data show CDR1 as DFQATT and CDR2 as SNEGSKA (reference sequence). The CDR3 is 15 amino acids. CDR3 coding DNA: TGCAGTGCTAGAGGGTTGAAGGAGGGTTCAGCTGAGCAGTTCTTC. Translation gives CSARGLKEGSAEQFF.

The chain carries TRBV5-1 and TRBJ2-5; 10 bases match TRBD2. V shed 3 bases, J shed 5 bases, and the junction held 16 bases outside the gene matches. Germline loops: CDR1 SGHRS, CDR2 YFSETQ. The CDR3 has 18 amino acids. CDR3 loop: CASSSQDLAGVVGETQYF. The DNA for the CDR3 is TGCGCCAGCAGCTCACAAGATCTAGCGGGAGTGGTCGGGGAGACCCAGTACTTC.

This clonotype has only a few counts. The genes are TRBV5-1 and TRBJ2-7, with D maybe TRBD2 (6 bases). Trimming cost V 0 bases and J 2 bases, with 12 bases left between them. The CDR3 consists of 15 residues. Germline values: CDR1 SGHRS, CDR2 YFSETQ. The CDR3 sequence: CASSLVSGGPYEQYF. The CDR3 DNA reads TGCGCCAGCAGCTTGGTTAGCGGAGGCCCCTACGAGCAGTACTTC.

The DNA for the CDR3 is TGCGCCAGCAGCTTATATGACAGGAACACTGAAGCTTTCTTT. It codes for CASSLYDRNTEAFF. V usage is TRBV5-1 and J usage is TRBJ1-1; tentatively, D is TRBD1 (5 bases). V was cut by 2 bases and J by 1 base, with 9 bases left in between. This CDR3 contains 14 residues. The germline V gene has CDR1 SGHRS and CDR2 YFSETQ. The full variable domain, rest sourced from reference TRBV5-1 and TRBJ1-1, is KAGVTQTPRYLIKTRGQQVTLSCSPISGHRSVSWYQQTPGQGLQFLFEYFSETQRNKGNFPGRFSGRQFSNSRSEMNVSTLELGDSALYLCASSLYDRNTEAFFGQGTRLTVV.